Listed below are T cell receptor beta chains from one sample, sequenced in a study of shared clonotypes between healthy human individuals. Produced via immunoSEQ multiplex PCR; TCRdb's table is partial and in-frame only. The sample includes approximately 500,000 clones, 90% to 97% of them seen just once. The specimen sequenced was naive CD4+ T cells sorted from blood. The source of these receptors is a woman in her 30s in good health. CDR3s include the opening cysteine and the closing phenylalanine or tryptophan. The D gene is left open where the match is weak.

v_call	j_call	d_call	cdr3_aa	cdr3_nt
TRBV5-6	TRBJ1-1	TRBD1	CASSQFDRGSTEAFF	TGTGCCAGCAGCCAATTCGACAGGGGGAGCACTGAAGCTTTCTTT
TRBV21-1	TRBJ2-1	NA	CASSKIPGGYNEQFF	TGTGCCAGCAGCAAAATCCCGGGAGGGTACAATGAGCAGTTCTTC
TRBV29-1	TRBJ1-1	NA	CSVLTRIGDLRNTEAFF	TGCAGCGTCCTGACGCGTATCGGAGACCTCCGGAACACTGAAGCTTTCTTT
TRBV7-2	TRBJ2-3	NA	CASSRNKGGTDTQYF	TGTGCCAGCAGTCGTAATAAGGGTGGCACAGATACGCAGTATTTT
TRBV19	TRBJ2-7	TRBD2	CASSSRTSGIGYEQYF	TGTGCCAGTAGTTCTCGGACTAGCGGGATAGGTTACGAGCAGTACTTC
TRBV29-1	TRBJ2-5	NA	CSVEGGGAGETQYF	TGCAGCGTTGAAGGAGGGGGAGCGGGAGAGACCCAGTACTTC
TRBV30	TRBJ2-7	NA	CAWSEGVAVSYEQYF	TGTGCCTGGAGTGAGGGGGTAGCGGTCTCCTACGAGCAGTACTTC
TRBV10-3	TRBJ2-7	TRBD1	CAIRDHGQGAAEQYF	TGTGCCATCAGGGACCACGGACAGGGGGCGGCCGAGCAGTACTTC
TRBV18	TRBJ2-7	TRBD2	CASSPQGRTSGGVHEQYF	TGTGCCAGCTCACCACAGGGAAGGACTAGCGGAGGGGTCCACGAGCAGTACTTC
TRBV28	TRBJ2-4	TRBD1	CASSFATGWAIQYF	TGTGCCAGCAGTTTTGCGACAGGGTGGGCCATTCAGTACTTC
TRBV11-2	TRBJ2-2	NA	CASSFASLLENTGELFF	TGTGCCAGCAGCTTTGCAAGCTTGCTAGAGAACACCGGGGAGCTGTTTTTT
TRBV7-9	TRBJ2-3	TRBD2	CASSKTSGRTDTQYF	TGTGCCAGCAGCAAGACTAGCGGGAGGACAGATACGCAGTATTTT